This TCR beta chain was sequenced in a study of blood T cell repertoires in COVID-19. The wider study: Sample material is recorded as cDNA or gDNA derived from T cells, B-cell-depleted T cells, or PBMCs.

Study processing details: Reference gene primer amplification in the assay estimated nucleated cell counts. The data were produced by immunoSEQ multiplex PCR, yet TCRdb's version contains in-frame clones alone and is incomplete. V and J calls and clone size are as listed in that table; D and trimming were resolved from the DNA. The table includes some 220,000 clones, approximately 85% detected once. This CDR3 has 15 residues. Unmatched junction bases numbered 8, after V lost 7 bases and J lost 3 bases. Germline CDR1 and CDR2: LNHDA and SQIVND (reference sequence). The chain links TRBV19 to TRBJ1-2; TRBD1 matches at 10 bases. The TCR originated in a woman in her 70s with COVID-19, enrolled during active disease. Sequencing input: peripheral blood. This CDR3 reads CASNTGDRGYYGYTF. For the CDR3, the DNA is TGTGCCAGTAATACAGGGGACAGGGGTTACTATGGCTACACCTTC.